These 4 T cell receptor beta chains were all obtained from the same sample, sequenced in a study of CD8 T cells in ankylosing spondylitis (dated by TCRdb to between 2016 and 2019). The library was produced with 5' RACE. For sequencing, an Illumina HiSeq 2500 was employed. TCRdb took the public reads, trimmed them with fastp at Q25, ran MiXCR for clone calling and kept in-frame beta chains. When rows share a CDR3 protein, they turn into one entry using the most common DNA and genes. The sample data list a few hundred thousand distinct CDR3 sequences, and around 20% of these were observed just once. Jointly, the top ten make up around 12% of the sample. The specimen was blood, either unsorted or a sorted T cell fraction (not recorded which). Source of these receptors: a male donor with ankylosing spondylitis or in good health (not recorded which).

This chain joins TRBV4-1 and TRBJ2-7; perhaps D is TRBD1 or TRBD2 (6 bases each). The length of the CDR3 is 17 residues. CDR1 MGHRA and CDR2 YSYEKL come from the germline V gene. The ends were cut back, 0 bases at V and 2 bases at J, with 17 bases in the middle. The CDR3 here is CASSQEGGIQGTYEQYF. DNA for the CDR3: TGCGCCAGCAGCCAAGAAGGCGGGATACAGGGAACCTACGAGCAGTACTTC.

The gene calls are TRBV12-3 or TRBV12-4 and TRBJ2-5; D possibly corresponds to TRBD1 (6 bases). The V gene lost 6 bases and the J gene lost 5 bases, with 16 bases spanning the gap. The CDR3 consists of 14 residues. DNA of the CDR3: TGTGCCAGCAGCCCTCAGGGGTCGGGGGAGACCCAGTACTTC. It codes for CASSPQGSGETQYF.

The chain links TRBV12-3 or TRBV12-4 to TRBJ2-1; D ambiguous. CDR3 length: 14 amino acids. V was shortened by 1 base and J by 5 bases, with 9 bases between the two germline ends. The CDR3 is CASSLVVGNNEQFF. CDR3 bases: TGTGCCAGCAGTTTAGTGGTGGGCAACAATGAGCAGTTCTTC.

The chain joins TRBV28 to TRBJ2-7; no definite D call. Germline V CDR1 and CDR2: MDHEN, SYDVKM. The V end lost 8 bases, the J end lost 1 base, and 12 bases lay between the germline ends. The CDR3 is 13 residues long. The CDR3 sequence: CASRHDGSYEQYF. The CDR3 DNA reads as TGTGCCAGCCGTCATGACGGTTCCTACGAGCAGTACTTC.